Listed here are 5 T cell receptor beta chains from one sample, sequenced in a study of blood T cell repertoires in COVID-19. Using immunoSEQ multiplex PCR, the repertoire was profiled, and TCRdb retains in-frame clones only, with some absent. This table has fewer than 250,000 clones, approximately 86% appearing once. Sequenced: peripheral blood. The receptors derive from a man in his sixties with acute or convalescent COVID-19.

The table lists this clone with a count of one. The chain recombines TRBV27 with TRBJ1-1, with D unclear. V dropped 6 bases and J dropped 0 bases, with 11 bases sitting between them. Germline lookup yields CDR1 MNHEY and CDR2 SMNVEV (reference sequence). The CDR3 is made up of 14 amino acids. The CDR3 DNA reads TGTGCCAGCAGCGTACACCTTATGAACACTGAAGCTTTCTTT. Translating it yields CASSVHLMNTEAFF.

The chain's CDR3 is CASSVEGVGSGANVLTF. The CDR3 DNA is TGTGCCAGCAGCGTAGAGGGAGTGGGCTCTGGGGCCAACGTCCTGACTTTC. The genes are TRBV9 and TRBJ2-6; D perhaps matches TRBD2 (5 bases). V lost 0 bases and J 0 bases, leaving 10 bases between the germline ends. Germline values: CDR1 SGDLS, CDR2 YYNGEE. The CDR3 has 17 amino acids.

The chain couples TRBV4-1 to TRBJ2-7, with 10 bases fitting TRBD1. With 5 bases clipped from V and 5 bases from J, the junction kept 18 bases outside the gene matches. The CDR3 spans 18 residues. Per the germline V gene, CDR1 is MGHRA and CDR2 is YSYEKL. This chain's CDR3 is CASSTLGRDRGFRNEQYF. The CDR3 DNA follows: TGCGCCAGCAGCACCTTAGGGCGGGACAGGGGTTTCCGAAACGAGCAGTACTTC.

CDR3 nucleotides: TGTGCCAGCAGCGGAGACAAGGGGTCTGGCTACACCTTC. This translates into CASSGDKGSGYTF. The V gene is TRBV7-3, the J gene TRBJ1-2; D might be TRBD1 (5 bases). Trimming took 5 bases from V and 7 from J, leaving 14 bases between them. The CDR3 covers 13 residues. Germline-derived CDR1 and CDR2 are SGHTA and FQGTGA.

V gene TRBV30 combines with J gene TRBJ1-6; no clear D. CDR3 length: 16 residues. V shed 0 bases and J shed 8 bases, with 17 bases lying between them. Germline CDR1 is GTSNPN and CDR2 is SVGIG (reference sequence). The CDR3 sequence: CAWSVISRQVDSPLHF. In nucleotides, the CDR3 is TGTGCCTGGAGTGTAATATCCCGGCAGGTGGATTCACCCCTCCACTTT.